The next 26 T cell receptor beta chains were all read from a single sample in a study of cytomegalovirus exposure and HLA in healthy donors. Researchers ran the PCR with 60 Vbeta and 13 Jbeta primers. Clones were read by immunoSEQ multiplex PCR, and TCRdb kept only the in-frame ones, dropping some. The sample yields roughly 220,000 clones, approximately 79% seen once. Material for sequencing was PBMCs. The receptors were sampled from a man between 45 and 60 years old in good health and CMV-seronegative.

The V and J genes are TRBV4-2 and TRBJ1-5, with 10 bases matching TRBD1. Losses at the gene ends were 3 bases for V and 7 bases for J; bases not matched to a gene: 3. The CDR3 sequence is 14 residues long. Germline-derived CDR1 and CDR2 are LGHNA and YNFKEQ. The CDR3 nucleotides are TGTGCCAGCAGCCAGTGGGACAGGGGACAGCCCCAGCATTTT. It codes for CASSQWDRGQPQHF.

The chain combines TRBV6-1 with TRBJ2-5; TRBD1 aligns across 7 bases. The trim removed 3 bases at V and 5 bases at J, leaving 6 bases unmatched. CDR1 MNHNS and CDR2 SASEGT come from the germline V gene. The CDR3 covers 14 residues. CDR3 DNA sequence: TGTGCCAGCAGTGATAACAGGGGTCCGGAGACCCAGTACTTC. Translating it yields CASSDNRGPETQYF.

The chain links TRBV7-9 to TRBJ2-6, with D possibly matching TRBD2 (6 bases). V shed 1 base and J shed 2 bases, with 9 bases lying between them. CDR1 is SEHNR and CDR2 is FQNEAQ in the germline V gene (reference sequence). CDR3 length: 16 residues. The CDR3 spells CASSLGGGAGANVLTF. The CDR3 DNA reads as TGTGCCAGCAGCTTAGGAGGCGGGGCTGGGGCCAACGTCCTGACTTTC.

V usage is TRBV2 and J usage is TRBJ2-1, with 9 nucleotides matching TRBD1. CDR3 length: 16 residues. The germline V gene has CDR1 SNHLY and CDR2 FYNNEI. Trimming took 6 bases from V and 1 from J; bases not matched to a gene: 7. CDR3 sequence reads: CASRQQGARSYNEQFF. The CDR3 DNA follows: TGTGCCAGCAGGCAACAGGGGGCTCGATCCTACAATGAGCAGTTCTTC.

The chain employs TRBV10-1 and TRBJ2-7, with TRBD2 matching 9 bases. The CDR3 contains 17 residues. Germline assignment: CDR1 WNHNN and CDR2 SYGVQD (reference sequence). Trimming cost V 0 bases and J 2 bases; bases outside gene matches: 8. The CDR3 bases are TGCGCCAGCAGTGAGTCGGCGGGCGGGAGGGATCCCTACGAGCAGTACTTC. Its translation is CASSESAGGRDPYEQYF.

This clone was counted once. The rearrangement links TRBV28 to TRBJ2-7; TRBD1 matches at 11 bases. Germline V gene lookup returns CDR1 MDHEN and CDR2 SYDVKM. The trim removed 5 bases at V and 12 bases at J, leaving 6 bases unmatched. The CDR3 is made up of 12 amino acids. This chain's CDR3 is CASSIGQGARYF. Here the CDR3 DNA reads TGTGCCAGCAGTATTGGACAGGGGGCGAGGTACTTC. Drawing the rest from reference TRBV28 and TRBJ2-7, the complete variable domain is DVKVTQSSRYLVKRTGEKVFLECVQDMDHENMFWYRQDPGLGLRLIYFSYDVKMKEKGDIPEGYSVSREKKERFSLILESASTNQTSMYLCASSIGQGARYFGPGTRLTVT.

On this clone: One end of the junction does not line up with germline, which may come from a read error. This chain joins TRBV7-7 and TRBJ2-1; TRBD2 is a possible D gene (5 bases). The length of the CDR3 is 14 residues. CDR1 is SSHAT and CDR2 is FNYEAQ in the germline V gene (reference sequence). The CDR3 nucleotides read TGTGCTAGCAGCTTAGAGGCCCGAGGGCATGAGCAGTTCTTC. Its protein product is CASSLEARGHEQFF.

This clone was observed once. This chain links TRBV9 with TRBJ2-2; 11 positions match TRBD2. Germline CDR1 reads SGDLS; CDR2 reads YYNGEE. This CDR3 region has 17 residues. Trimming cost V 5 bases and J 7 bases; bases outside gene matches: 13. The CDR3 DNA sequence: TGTGCCAGCAGTGCCGGGACTAGCGGCCGATTGGGCGGGGAGCTGTTTTTT. Translation: CASSAGTSGRLGGELFF.

The chain combines TRBV19 with TRBJ2-1, with unresolved D. The CDR3 extends over 14 amino acids. The germline CDR1 and CDR2 sequences are LNHDA and SQIVND (reference sequence). The V gene lost 5 bases and the J gene lost 9 bases, with 17 bases spanning the gap. CDR3 protein: CASSGAAPYGEQFF. The CDR3 DNA reads TGTGCCAGTAGTGGCGCGGCCCCCTACGGTGAGCAGTTCTTC.

This clone has only a few counts. CDR3 loop: CASSYSNPIDTQYF. DNA for the CDR3: TGTGCCAGCAGTTACTCGAACCCTATAGATACGCAGTATTTT. V gene TRBV6-5 combines with J gene TRBJ2-3; D is ambiguous. The germline V gene has CDR1 MNHEY and CDR2 SVGAGI. The CDR3 is made up of 14 amino acids. The V gene lost 0 bases and the J gene lost 5 bases, with 9 bases spanning the gap.

The V call is TRBV19, the J call TRBJ1-3; 8 positions match TRBD1. The ends lost 7 bases at V and 4 bases at J; junction bases unmatched: 6. The CDR3 contains 14 residues. Germline values: CDR1 LNHDA, CDR2 SQIVND (reference sequence). CDR3 sequence (DNA): TGTGCCAGTACAGGGGGCGGCCTCGGAAACACCATATATTTT. Its protein is CASTGGGLGNTIYF.

The rearrangement links TRBV2 to TRBJ1-1; no clear D gene. V was trimmed by 3 bases and J by 4 bases, leaving 12 bases between them. The CDR3 spans 14 residues. Germline V gene sequence: CDR1 SNHLY, CDR2 FYNNEI. CDR3 in amino acids: CASSENGLSTEAFF. The DNA for the CDR3 is TGTGCCAGCAGTGAGAATGGTCTGAGCACTGAAGCTTTCTTT.

This clone showed up just once. The CDR3 here is CASSFLSSQETQYF. CDR3 nucleotides: TGTGCCAGCAGCTTTTTGTCCAGCCAAGAGACCCAGTACTTC. The chain has TRBV7-9 and TRBJ2-5, with D hard to call. The CDR3 is 14 residues long. CDR1 is SEHNR, CDR2 FQNEAQ, per germline (reference sequence). The V end was cut by 3 bases, the J end by 1 base, with 9 bases between.

This chain uses TRBV6-5 with TRBJ2-5; D perhaps matches TRBD2 (6 bases). Germline values: CDR1 MNHEY, CDR2 SVGAGI. The CDR3 loop spans 14 amino acids. Deletions cut 1 base from V and 6 bases from J, with 12 bases between. CDR3 in DNA: TGTGCCAGCAGTTACTTCCGGGAGACCAAGACCCAGTACTTC. The encoded protein is CASSYFRETKTQYF.

The V call is TRBV16, the J call TRBJ1-2; 7 bases are shared with TRBD1. CDR1 is KGHSY, CDR2 FQNENV, per germline. Losses at the gene ends were 1 base for V and 4 bases for J; bases not matched to a gene: 6. The CDR3 extends over 15 amino acids. CDR3 DNA: TGTGCCAGCAGCCAATACCCCAGGGGGTCCTATGGCTACACCTTC. Translating gives CASSQYPRGSYGYTF.

This clone was seen only a few times. In nucleotides, the CDR3 is TGTGCCTGGAGTCCAGGCCCGATCTCTGGAAACACCATATATTTT. It is translated as CAWSPGPISGNTIYF. The chain has TRBV30 and TRBJ1-3; D remains unclear. The germline V gene encodes CDR1 GTSNPN and CDR2 SVGIG (reference sequence). V was clipped by 2 bases and J by 0 bases, with 11 bases between them. This CDR3 spans 15 amino acids.

A few counts support this clone. The gene calls are TRBV27 and TRBJ2-2, with 7 bases identical to TRBD1. Trimming cost V 5 bases and J 3 bases; bases outside gene matches: 9. Germline CDR1 and CDR2: MNHEY and SMNVEV (reference sequence). The CDR3 spans 16 residues. CDR3: CASSRTPGTDTGELFF. CDR3 bases: TGTGCCAGCAGTCGTACCCCCGGGACAGACACCGGGGAGCTGTTTTTT.

This rearrangement joins TRBV7-3 to TRBJ2-7, with a tentative D call TRBD2 (6 bases). The CDR3 is 14 residues long. The V gene's germline CDR1 is SGHTA and CDR2 FQGTGA. Deletions cut 2 bases from V and 1 base from J, with 9 bases between. CDR3 loop: CASSLYGGSYEQYF. The CDR3, as DNA: TGTGCCAGCAGCTTATATGGGGGGTCCTACGAGCAGTACTTC.

This chain links TRBV18 with TRBJ2-1; D not resolved. The CDR3 is 16 amino acids. Trimming took 3 bases from V and 0 from J, leaving 12 bases between them. Germline-derived CDR1 and CDR2 are KGHSH and LQKENI. CDR3: CASSPLRGLSYNEQFF. CDR3 sequence (DNA): TGTGCCAGCTCACCCCTACGCGGCCTCTCCTACAATGAGCAGTTCTTC.

The chain carries TRBV18 and TRBJ2-7, with TRBD1 matching 10 bases. The CDR3 is 15 residues long. With 5 bases clipped from V and 4 bases from J, the junction kept 8 bases outside the gene matches. Germline CDR1 reads KGHSH; CDR2 reads LQKENI. The CDR3 sequence is CASSEGDRGRYEQYF. As DNA, the CDR3 is TGTGCCAGCTCAGAGGGGGACAGGGGAAGGTACGAGCAGTACTTC.

The chain couples TRBV7-9 to TRBJ2-1; 8 bases fit TRBD2. CDR3 length: 17 residues. Trimming cost V 6 bases and J 1 base; bases outside gene matches: 11. CDR1 and CDR2 from the germline V gene are SEHNR and FQNEAQ (reference sequence). As DNA, the CDR3 is TGTGCCAGCAGTTCCCTTAGCGGGAAGGATTCCTACAATGAGCAGTTCTTC. It codes for CASSSLSGKDSYNEQFF.

J is TRBJ2-2 and V is TRBV5-4, with 7 bases that match TRBD1. V shed 4 bases, J shed 4 bases, and the junction held 7 bases outside the gene matches. Germline CDR1 reads SGHNT; CDR2 reads YYREEE (reference sequence). The CDR3 is 15 amino acids. DNA of the CDR3: TGTGCCAGCAGCCGCCGGGGACAGACCACCGGGGAGCTGTTTTTT. Its protein is CASSRRGQTTGELFF.

V and J are TRBV7-8 and TRBJ1-5; TRBD1 matches at 8 bases. CDR3 length: 17 amino acids. From germline, CDR1 is SGHVS and CDR2 FQNEAQ. V lost 5 bases to trimming and J lost 3 bases; unmatched junction nucleotides: 12. CDR3 DNA sequence: TGTGCCAGCAGCCCCAGGACAGGGAGGGGAAACAATCAGCCCCAGCATTTT. Protein product: CASSPRTGRGNNQPQHF.

The chain is built from TRBV7-3 and TRBJ2-5; TRBD2 aligns across 8 bases. The CDR3 runs 19 residues. Trimming at V came to 4 bases and at J to 1 base, leaving 17 bases not matched to a gene. Germline CDR1 and CDR2: SGHTA and FQGTGA. CDR3 region: CASSCPRGGLLLVQETQYF. The CDR3 DNA reads TGTGCCAGCAGCTGTCCACGGGGGGGCCTTTTGCTCGTCCAAGAGACCCAGTACTTC.

This CDR3 is CSVEGHLFEAFF. In DNA, the CDR3 is TGCAGCGTTGAAGGACATTTATTTGAAGCTTTCTTT. The chain joins TRBV29-1 to TRBJ1-1; no reliable D call. V lost 1 base, J lost 7 bases, and 10 bases lay in between. From germline, CDR1 is SQVTM and CDR2 ANQGSEA. This CDR3 spans 12 amino acids.

This chain uses TRBV7-3 with TRBJ2-5; D might be TRBD1 (6 bases). The last part of the DNA fits TRBJ2-7 better; the J call may be wrong. The CDR3 spans 13 residues. CDR1 SGHTA and CDR2 FQGTGA come from the germline V gene. The CDR3 DNA follows: TGTGCCAGCGGTCCCGGGACAACCTACGAGCAGTACTTC. It yields the protein CASGPGTTYEQYF.